This T cell receptor (beta chain) was sequenced for a study of chemoradiotherapy in HPV16-positive cancers. Study-level points and caveats: HPV-specific T cells were functionally defined from only two HPV16-positive patients. HPV-responsive T-cell expansion during chemoradiotherapy was linked to improved recurrence-free survival in HPV16-positive patients. During treatment, candidate HPV-specific clones and E7-related motifs expanded in tumor.

Repertoires were sampled repeatedly during chemoradiotherapy. This table comes from immunoSEQ multiplex PCR, and its TCRdb copy is limited to in-frame clones, with some not included. The repertoire consists of approximately 20,000 clones, with approximately 87% occurring once and the leading ten covering roughly 2.4%. CDR1 and CDR2 from the germline V gene are MNHNY and SVGAGI (reference sequence). The CDR3 extends over 15 amino acids. Trimming cost V 8 bases and J 4 bases; bases outside gene matches: 14. Turning to this clone: Its antigen is undetermined.

The sequencing here drew on blood, taken from a patient who underwent chemoradiotherapy. The chain recombines TRBV6-6 with TRBJ2-7, with 7 bases matching TRBD1. The receptor was derived from a human donor with HPV-associated anogenital cancer. CDR3 DNA: TGTGCCAGCGAGGGAGCTTGGGGACAGAATTACGAGCAGTACTTC. Translated: CASEGAWGQNYEQYF.